The rows below give T cell receptor beta chains drawn from one sample of a study of technical replicates of blood from a few donors. Clones were read by immunoSEQ multiplex PCR, and TCRdb kept only the in-frame ones, dropping some. The table shows fewer than 70,000 clones, with approximately 86% occurring only once. The sequencing sample was made of PBMCs. The receptors come from a human donor in good health. Some clones in this sample may be carry-over from other donors' samples. CDR3s include the opening cysteine and the closing phenylalanine or tryptophan. The D gene is left open where the match is weak. Where a row states a size, it is once, few, many or the class of an expanded clone; other rows omit it.

CDR3: CASSDSRDRGSDTQYF
DNA: TGTGCCAGCAGTGATTCGCGGGACAGGGGGTCGGATACGCAGTATTTT
J: TRBJ2-3
D: TRBD1
size: few
V: TRBV6-4

CDR3: CASSFLPPRGNEQFF
DNA: TGTGCCAGCAGCTTCTTACCCCCCAGGGGCAATGAGCAGTTCTTC
J: TRBJ2-1
D: NA
size: NA
V: TRBV7-9

CDR3: CASSSNRGTYNEQFF
DNA: TGTGCCAGCAGCTCAAACCGAGGGACCTACAATGAGCAGTTCTTC
J: TRBJ2-1
D: NA
size: once
V: TRBV7-9

CDR3: CASSVRTNLPNEQFF
DNA: TGTGCCAGCAGTGTGAGGACTAACTTGCCCAATGAGCAGTTCTTC
J: TRBJ2-1
D: NA
size: NA
V: TRBV2

CDR3: CASSRLAGPYEQYF
DNA: TGTGCCAGCAGCCGACTAGCGGGACCCTACGAGCAGTACTTC
J: TRBJ2-7
D: TRBD2
size: NA
V: TRBV7-8

CDR3: CASSQARGGTGSKTGELFF
DNA: TGCGCCAGCAGCCAAGCGCGTGGTGGGACAGGGTCTAAAACCGGGGAGCTGTTTTTT
J: TRBJ2-2
D: TRBD1
size: NA
V: TRBV4-1

CDR3: CASSFGGQDDNEQFF
DNA: TGTGCCAGCAGCTTTGGGGGACAGGACGACAATGAGCAGTTCTTC
J: TRBJ2-1
D: TRBD1
size: NA
V: TRBV5-4

CDR3: CASSMYRYYNSPLHF
DNA: TGTGCCAGCAGCATGTACAGATACTATAATTCACCCCTCCACTTT
J: TRBJ1-6
D: NA
size: medium-sized
V: TRBV7-9

CDR3: CASSEQGYEQYF
DNA: TGTGCCAGTAGCGAACAGGGCTACGAGCAGTACTTC
J: TRBJ2-7
D: NA
size: NA
V: TRBV19

CDR3: CASSLMTGSATQYF
DNA: TGTGCCAGCAGTTTGATGACAGGGTCGGCGACGCAGTATTTT
J: TRBJ2-3
D: TRBD1
size: NA
V: TRBV7-2

CDR3: CASSGKADNEQFF
DNA: TGTGCCAGCAGTGGGAAAGCGGACAATGAGCAGTTCTTC
J: TRBJ2-1
D: NA
size: NA
V: TRBV25-1

CDR3: CASSRGTGGVSPWPQHF
DNA: TGTGCCAGCAGCCGAGGGACAGGGGGCGTTTCCCCATGGCCCCAGCATTTT
J: TRBJ1-5
D: TRBD1
size: NA
V: TRBV7-2

CDR3: CASSPTRGGTQPQYF
DNA: TGTGCCAGCAGCCCCACCCGGGGGGGTACACAGCCCCAGTACTTC
J: TRBJ2-5
D: TRBD2
size: NA
V: TRBV11-3

CDR3: CASSLGLSTDTQYF
DNA: TGTGCCAGCAGCTTGGGACTCAGCACAGATACGCAGTATTTT
J: TRBJ2-3
D: NA
size: NA
V: TRBV2

CDR3: CASSPGARGFGETQYF
DNA: TGTGCCAGCAGCCCAGGGGCCAGGGGATTCGGGGAGACCCAGTACTTC
J: TRBJ2-5
D: NA
size: NA
V: TRBV7-9

CDR3: CASSPRQGGRSPLHF
DNA: TGTGCCAGCAGCCCCAGACAGGGGGGTAGGTCACCCCTCCACTTT
J: TRBJ1-6
D: TRBD1
size: NA
V: TRBV7-2

CDR3: CAHRGSSYEQYF
DNA: TGTGCCCATCGGGGGAGCTCCTACGAGCAGTACTTC
J: TRBJ2-7
D: NA
size: NA
V: TRBV10-3

CDR3: CASSLGLADTDTQYF
DNA: TGTGCCAGCAGCTTGGGACTAGCAGACACAGATACGCAGTATTTT
J: TRBJ2-3
D: TRBD2
size: NA
V: TRBV5-4

CDR3: CASSLAGTSVREQFF
DNA: TGTGCCAGCAGCTTAGCCGGGACTAGCGTTCGTGAGCAGTTCTTC
J: TRBJ2-1
D: TRBD2
size: NA
V: TRBV7-2

CDR3: CASSVDSRTDTQYF
DNA: TGTGCCAGCAGCGTAGACAGTCGCACAGATACGCAGTATTTT
J: TRBJ2-3
D: NA
size: NA
V: TRBV9

CDR3: CASSPKTGGTEAFF
DNA: TGCGCCAGCAGCCCAAAGACAGGCGGCACTGAAGCTTTCTTT
J: TRBJ1-1
D: NA
size: NA
V: TRBV5-1

CDR3: CASSQQSWGDQYF
DNA: TGTGCCAGCAGCCAGCAGTCGTGGGGGGACCAGTACTTC
J: TRBJ2-5
D: NA
size: once
V: TRBV5-6

CDR3: CASSQTSVKSSYNEQFF
DNA: TGCGCCAGCAGCCAGACTAGCGTGAAATCTTCCTACAATGAGCAGTTCTTC
J: TRBJ2-1
D: TRBD2
size: NA
V: TRBV4-3

CDR3: CASSQDIQGAGYTF
DNA: TGCGCCAGCAGCCAGGATATACAGGGGGCGGGCTACACCTTC
J: TRBJ1-2
D: TRBD1
size: NA
V: TRBV4-3